This is a list of T cell receptor beta chains from one sample in a study of blood T cells in healthy people across ages. TCRdb re-called the 5' RACE reads with MiXCR, one entry per CDR3 protein. The sample yields around 1,600,000 distinct CDR3 sequences, roughly two fifths seen once. Sequenced material: blood. The receptors shown here come from a young woman in good health. CDR3s include the opening cysteine and the closing phenylalanine or tryptophan. The order of the fields is CDR3 length, V gene, D gene, J gene, clone size, CDR3 protein, CDR3 DNA. D genes are given only for firm matches. The listing skips clone size in some rows; elsewhere it reads once, few, many or a size class.

>16|TRBV28|TRBD2|TRBJ2-7|-
CASSHRLWREGHEQYF
TGTGCCAGCAGTCACCGTCTGTGGCGGGAGGGCCACGAGCAGTACTTC
>13|TRBV18|-|TRBJ1-4|few
CASSLNSNEKLFF
TGTGCCAGCTCACTGAACAGTAATGAAAAACTGTTTTTT
>16|TRBV5-6|-|TRBJ1-1|-
CASSFVPSTMNTEAFF
TGTGCCAGCAGCTTCGTGCCGTCGACGATGAACACTGAAGCTTTCTTT
>13|TRBV29-1|-|TRBJ1-1|-
CSVVGSGNTEAFF
TGCAGCGTTGTAGGGTCGGGGAACACTGAAGCTTTCTTT
>17|TRBV4-3|TRBD2|TRBJ2-3|few
CASSQGGLALGTDTQYF
TGCGCCAGCAGCCAGGGGGGACTAGCGCTTGGTACAGATACGCAGTATTTT
>14|TRBV7-8|-|TRBJ2-1|-
CASSLSRANNEQFF
TGTGCCAGCAGCTTGTCTAGGGCGAACAATGAGCAGTTCTTC
>15|TRBV6-1|-|TRBJ1-5|few
CASSAWDQPGRPQHF
TGTGCCAGCAGTGCCTGGGACCAGCCCGGTCGGCCCCAGCATTTT
>15|TRBV4-3|-|TRBJ2-7|few
CASSQLPGDTYEQYF
TGCGCCAGCAGCCAACTACCGGGGGACACCTACGAGCAGTACTTC
>17|TRBV18|-|TRBJ2-3|-
CASSPPRRGFDIDTQYF
TGTGCCAGCTCACCACCCCGGAGGGGGTTTGACATAGATACGCAGTATTTT
>16|TRBV3-1|-|TRBJ1-5|-
CASSQSPPGAGEPQHF
TGTGCCAGCAGCCAATCCCCGCCAGGGGCCGGGGAGCCCCAGCATTTT
>14|TRBV2|-|TRBJ1-4|once
CASNTGLVNEKLFF
TGTGCCAGCAATACAGGGCTTGTTAATGAAAAACTGTTTTTT
>15|TRBV11-2|-|TRBJ2-5|many
CASSLDGTSRETQYF
TGTGCCAGCAGCTTAGATGGTACTAGCCGGGAGACCCAGTACTTC
>15|TRBV12-3/TRBV12-4|-|TRBJ1-5|few
CASSQRGGGNQPQHF
TGTGCCAGCAGCCAGCGGGGTGGCGGCAATCAGCCCCAGCATTTT
>11|TRBV20-1|-|TRBJ2-7|-
CSARRGGAQYF
TGCAGTGCTAGACGAGGCGGGGCGCAGTACTTC
>16|TRBV5-6|-|TRBJ2-7|-
CASSLMGRLSSYEQYF
TGTGCCAGCAGCTTGATGGGACGTCTGAGCTCCTACGAGCAGTACTTC
>15|TRBV20-1|TRBD1|TRBJ1-1|-
CSALDRGRGNTEAFF
TGCAGTGCATTAGACAGGGGGCGGGGGAACACTGAAGCTTTCTTT
>11|TRBV5-1|-|TRBJ2-7|few
CASSDIREQYF
TGCGCCAGCAGCGACATTAGAGAGCAGTACTTC
>8|TRBV10-3|-|TRBJ1-2|few
CAIRGYTF
TGTGCCATCAGAGGCTACACCTTC
>13|TRBV2|-|TRBJ2-7|-
CASSLILSGEQYF
TGTGCCAGCAGTTTAATCCTCAGCGGGGAGCAGTACTTC
>14|TRBV20-1|TRBD2|TRBJ2-5|-
CSARTQTGGETQYF
TGCAGTGCTAGGACACAAACCGGGGGGGAGACCCAGTACTTC
>15|TRBV4-1|-|TRBJ1-2|-
CASSQGRANDYGYTF
TGCGCCAGCAGCCAAGGCAGGGCTAATGACTATGGCTACACCTTC
>13|TRBV12-3/TRBV12-4|-|TRBJ1-2|-
CASSTTINYGYTF
TGTGCCAGCAGCACGACAATTAACTATGGCTACACCTTC